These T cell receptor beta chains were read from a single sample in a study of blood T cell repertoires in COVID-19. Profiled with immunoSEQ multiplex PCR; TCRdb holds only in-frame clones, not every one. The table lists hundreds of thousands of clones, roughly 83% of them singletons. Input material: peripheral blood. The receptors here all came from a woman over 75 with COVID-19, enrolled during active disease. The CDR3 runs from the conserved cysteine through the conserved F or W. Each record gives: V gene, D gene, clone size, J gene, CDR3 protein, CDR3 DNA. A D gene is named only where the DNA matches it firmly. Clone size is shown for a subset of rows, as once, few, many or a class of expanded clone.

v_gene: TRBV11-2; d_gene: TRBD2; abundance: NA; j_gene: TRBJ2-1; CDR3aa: CASSLVGLAGAEQFF; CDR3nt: TGTGCCAGCAGCTTAGTGGGACTAGCGGGGGCTGAGCAGTTCTTC
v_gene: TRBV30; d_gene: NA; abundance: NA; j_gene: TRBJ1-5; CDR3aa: CAWSAGPSNQPQHF; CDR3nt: TGTGCCTGGAGCGCGGGACCGAGCAATCAGCCCCAGCATTTT
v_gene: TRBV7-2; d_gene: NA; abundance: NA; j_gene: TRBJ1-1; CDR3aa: CASSLGGAGGTEAFF; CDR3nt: TGTGCCAGCAGCCTCGGGGGAGCGGGGGGCACTGAAGCTTTCTTT
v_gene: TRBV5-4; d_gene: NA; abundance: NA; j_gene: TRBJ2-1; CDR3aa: CASRRQGTFNEQFF; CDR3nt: TGTGCCAGCAGGAGGCAGGGGACCTTCAATGAGCAGTTCTTC
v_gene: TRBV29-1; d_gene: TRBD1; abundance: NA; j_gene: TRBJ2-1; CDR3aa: CSGGQGGGSYNEQFF; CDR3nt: TGCAGCGGGGGACAGGGGGGAGGATCCTACAATGAGCAGTTCTTC
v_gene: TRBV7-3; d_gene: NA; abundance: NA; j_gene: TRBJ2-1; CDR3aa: CASSLGAYNEQFF; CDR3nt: TGTGCCAGCAGCTTAGGAGCCTACAATGAGCAGTTCTTC
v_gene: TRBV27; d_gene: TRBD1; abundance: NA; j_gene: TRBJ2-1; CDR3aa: CASSFPDRGRGKPSYNEQFF; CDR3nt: TGTGCCAGCAGTTTCCCGGACAGGGGAAGAGGCAAACCTTCCTACAATGAGCAGTTCTTC
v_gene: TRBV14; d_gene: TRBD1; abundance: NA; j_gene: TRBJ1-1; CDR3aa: CASSQFGQGGGEAFF; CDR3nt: TGTGCCAGCAGCCAATTCGGGCAGGGGGGTGGTGAAGCTTTCTTT
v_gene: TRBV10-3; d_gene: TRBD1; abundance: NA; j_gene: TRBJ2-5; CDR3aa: CAISGDRGSETQYF; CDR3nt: TGTGCCATCAGTGGGGACAGGGGGTCAGAGACCCAGTACTTC
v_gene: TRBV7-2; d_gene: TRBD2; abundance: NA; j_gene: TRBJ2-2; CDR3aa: CASTSLLSGVGAGELFF; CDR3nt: TGTGCCAGCACCTCCCTCTTAAGCGGGGTCGGGGCCGGGGAGCTGTTTTTT
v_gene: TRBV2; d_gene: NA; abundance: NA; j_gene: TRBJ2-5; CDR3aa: CASRAGNPVQETQYF; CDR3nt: TGTGCCAGCAGGGCCGGGAACCCGGTTCAAGAGACCCAGTACTTC
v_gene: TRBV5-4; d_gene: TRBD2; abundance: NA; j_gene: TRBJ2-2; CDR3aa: CASSLGGTSGNTGELFF; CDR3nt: TGTGCCAGCAGCTTGGGGGGGACTAGCGGTAACACCGGGGAGCTGTTTTTT
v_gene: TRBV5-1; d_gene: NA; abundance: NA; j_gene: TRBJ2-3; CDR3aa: CASSLASGSSTDTQYF; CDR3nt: TGCGCCAGCAGCTTGGCCTCCGGGTCTAGCACAGATACGCAGTATTTT
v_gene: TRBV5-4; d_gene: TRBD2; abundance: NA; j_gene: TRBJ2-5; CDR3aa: CASSKAGGQETQYF; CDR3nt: TGTGCCAGCAGCAAAGCGGGGGGACAAGAGACCCAGTACTTC
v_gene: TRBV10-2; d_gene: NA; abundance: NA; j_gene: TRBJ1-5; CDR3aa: CASSERGMGNQPQHF; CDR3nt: TGCGCCAGCAGTGAGAGGGGGATGGGCAATCAGCCCCAGCATTTT
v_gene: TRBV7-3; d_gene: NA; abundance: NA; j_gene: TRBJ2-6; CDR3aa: CASSLIGELAGANVLTF; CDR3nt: TGTGCCAGCAGCTTAATAGGGGAACTAGCCGGGGCCAACGTCCTGACTTTC
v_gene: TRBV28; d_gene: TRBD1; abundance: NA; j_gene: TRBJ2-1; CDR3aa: CASSLRRGTGNNEQFF; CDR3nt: TGTGCCAGCAGTTTAAGACGTGGGACAGGGAACAATGAGCAGTTCTTC
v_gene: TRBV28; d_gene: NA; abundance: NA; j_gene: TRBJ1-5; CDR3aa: CASSSYLGQPQHF; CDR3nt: TGTGCCAGCAGTTCCTACCTCGGTCAGCCCCAGCATTTT
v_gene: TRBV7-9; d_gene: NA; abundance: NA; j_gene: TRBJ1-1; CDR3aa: CASSYPIMEGGGTEAFF; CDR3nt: TGTGCCAGCAGCTACCCCATAATGGAGGGCGGGGGAACTGAAGCTTTCTTT
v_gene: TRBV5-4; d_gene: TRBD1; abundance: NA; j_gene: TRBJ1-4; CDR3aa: CASSLAGRTGDEKLFF; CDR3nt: TGTGCCAGCAGCTTGGCTGGTCGGACAGGGGATGAAAAACTGTTTTTT
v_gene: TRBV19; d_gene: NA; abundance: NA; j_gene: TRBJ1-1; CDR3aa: CASRPGTPNTEAFF; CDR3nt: TGTGCCAGTAGGCCCGGGACACCGAACACTGAAGCTTTCTTT
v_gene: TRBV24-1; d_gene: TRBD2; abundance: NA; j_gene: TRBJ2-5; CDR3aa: CATSKPAGGGTQYF; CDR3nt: TGTGCCACCAGCAAGCCAGCGGGGGGTGGAACCCAGTACTTC
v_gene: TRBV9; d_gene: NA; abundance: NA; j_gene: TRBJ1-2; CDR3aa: CASSETVHGNYGYTF; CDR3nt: TGTGCCAGCAGCGAGACAGTCCATGGAAACTATGGCTACACCTTC
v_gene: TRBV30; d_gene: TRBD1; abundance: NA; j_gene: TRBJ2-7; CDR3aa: CAWSLWGQGRYEQYF; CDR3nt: TGTGCCTGGAGTCTTTGGGGACAGGGGAGGTACGAGCAGTACTTC
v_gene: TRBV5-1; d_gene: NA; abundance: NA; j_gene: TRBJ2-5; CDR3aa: CASSFNMLDQETQYF; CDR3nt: TGCGCCAGCAGCTTCAACATGCTGGACCAAGAGACCCAGTACTTC
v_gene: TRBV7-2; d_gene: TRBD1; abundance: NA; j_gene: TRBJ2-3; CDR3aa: CASSTLTGADTQYF; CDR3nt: TGTGCCAGCAGCACACTAACAGGGGCGGATACGCAGTATTTT
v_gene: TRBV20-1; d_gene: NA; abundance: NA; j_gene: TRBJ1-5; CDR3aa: CSASLSGGGPQHF; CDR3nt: TGCAGTGCTAGTTTATCGGGCGGGGGGCCCCAGCATTTT
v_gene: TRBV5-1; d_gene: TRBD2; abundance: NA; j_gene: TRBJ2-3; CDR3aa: CASSSGLAGSTDTQYF; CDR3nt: TGCGCCAGCAGCTCCGGACTAGCGGGGAGCACAGATACGCAGTATTTT
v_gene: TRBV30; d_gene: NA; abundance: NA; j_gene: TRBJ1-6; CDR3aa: CASTEFAGGPLHF; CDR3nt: TGTGCCTCGACAGAGTTCGCGGGAGGACCCCTCCACTTT
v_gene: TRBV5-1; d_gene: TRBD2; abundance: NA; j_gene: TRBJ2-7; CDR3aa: CASSLLASGEYEQYF; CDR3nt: TGCGCCAGCAGCTTGTTGGCTAGCGGGGAATACGAGCAGTACTTC
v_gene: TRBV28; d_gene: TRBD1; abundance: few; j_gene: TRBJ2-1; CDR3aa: CAVDRGANEQFF; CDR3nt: TGTGCCGTAGACAGGGGAGCCAATGAGCAGTTCTTC
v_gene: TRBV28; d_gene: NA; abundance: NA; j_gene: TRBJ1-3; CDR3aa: CASSSTTRGNTIYF; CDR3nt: TGTGCCAGCAGTTCCACGACGAGGGGAAACACCATATATTTT
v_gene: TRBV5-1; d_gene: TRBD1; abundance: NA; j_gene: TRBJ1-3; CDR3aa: CASSWTGGFGDTIYF; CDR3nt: TGCGCCAGCAGCTGGACAGGGGGATTTGGAGACACCATATATTTT
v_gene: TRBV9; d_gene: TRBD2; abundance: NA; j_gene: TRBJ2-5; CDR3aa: CASSDQRGMGETQYF; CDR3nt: TGTGCCAGCAGCGACCAGCGGGGGATGGGAGAGACCCAGTACTTC
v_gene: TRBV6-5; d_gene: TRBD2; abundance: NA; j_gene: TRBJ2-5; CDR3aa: CATGTSGAQETQYF; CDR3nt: TGTGCCACCGGGACTAGCGGGGCTCAAGAGACCCAGTACTTC
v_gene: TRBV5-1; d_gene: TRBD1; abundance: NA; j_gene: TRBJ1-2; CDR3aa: CASSSGTGDYGYTF; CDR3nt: TGCGCCAGCAGCTCCGGGACAGGGGACTATGGCTACACCTTC
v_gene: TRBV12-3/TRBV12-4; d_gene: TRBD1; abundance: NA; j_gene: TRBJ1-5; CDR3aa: CASGTGGNQPQHF; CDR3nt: TGTGCCAGTGGGACAGGGGGCAATCAGCCCCAGCATTTT
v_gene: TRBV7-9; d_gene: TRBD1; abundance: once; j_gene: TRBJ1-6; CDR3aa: CASSQQGSDSPLHF; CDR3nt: TGTGCCAGCAGCCAACAGGGGTCGGATTCACCCCTCCACTTT
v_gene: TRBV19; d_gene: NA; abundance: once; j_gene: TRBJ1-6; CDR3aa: CASSSGLSGSPLHF; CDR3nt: TGTGCCAGTAGCTCAGGACTCTCGGGGTCACCCCTCCACTTT
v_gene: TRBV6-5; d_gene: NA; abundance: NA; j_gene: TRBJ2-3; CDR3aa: CASGLTQGTTDTQYF; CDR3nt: TGTGCCAGCGGTCTGACCCAGGGTACCACAGATACGCAGTATTTT
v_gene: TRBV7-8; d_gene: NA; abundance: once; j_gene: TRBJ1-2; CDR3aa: CASSPTGNYGYTF; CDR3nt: TGTGCCAGCAGCCCCACAGGGAACTATGGCTACACCTTC
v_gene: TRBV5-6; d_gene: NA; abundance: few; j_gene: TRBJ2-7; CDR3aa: CASSFVRGASYEQYF; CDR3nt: TGTGCCAGCAGCTTTGTCCGAGGAGCTTCCTACGAGCAGTACTTC
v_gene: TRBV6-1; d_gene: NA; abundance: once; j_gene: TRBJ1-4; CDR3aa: CASTPGGAHEKLFF; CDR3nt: TGTGCCAGCACTCCCGGGGGGGCTCACGAAAAACTGTTTTTT
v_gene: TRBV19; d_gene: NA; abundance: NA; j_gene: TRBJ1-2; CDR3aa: CASSGTFYGYTF; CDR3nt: TGTGCCAGTAGTGGCACGTTCTATGGCTACACCTTC
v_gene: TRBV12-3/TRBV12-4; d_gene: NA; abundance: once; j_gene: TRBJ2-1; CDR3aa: CASLTQGRNEQFF; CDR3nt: TGTGCCAGCCTTACTCAGGGGCGCAATGAGCAGTTCTTC
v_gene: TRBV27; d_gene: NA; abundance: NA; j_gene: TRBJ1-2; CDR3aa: CASSAGTIWDGYTF; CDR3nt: TGTGCCAGCAGCGCCGGGACAATTTGGGATGGCTACACCTTC
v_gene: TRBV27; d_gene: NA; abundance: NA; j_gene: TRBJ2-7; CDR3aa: CASSLSTDTYEQYF; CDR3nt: TGTGCCAGCAGTCTCTCGACAGACACCTACGAGCAGTACTTC
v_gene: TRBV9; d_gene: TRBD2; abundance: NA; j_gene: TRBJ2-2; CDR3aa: CASSVGGGATTGELFF; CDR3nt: TGTGCCAGCAGCGTCGGGGGAGGGGCCACTACCGGGGAGCTGTTTTTT
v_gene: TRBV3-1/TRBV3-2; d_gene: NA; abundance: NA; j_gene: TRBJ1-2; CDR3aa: CASSEDYFYGYTF; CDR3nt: TGTGCCAGCAGCGAGGATTATTTTTATGGCTACACCTTC
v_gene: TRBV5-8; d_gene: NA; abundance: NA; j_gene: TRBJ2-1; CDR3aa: CASSPRQARFNEQFF; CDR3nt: TGTGCCAGCAGCCCCCGACAGGCGAGGTTTAATGAGCAGTTCTTC
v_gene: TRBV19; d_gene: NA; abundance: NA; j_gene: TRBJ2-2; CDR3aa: CASSSPGAATGELFF; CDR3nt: TGTGCCAGTAGTTCCCCAGGGGCGGCCACCGGGGAGCTGTTTTTT
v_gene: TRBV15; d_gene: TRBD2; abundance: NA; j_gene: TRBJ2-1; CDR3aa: CATSSSGGLHNEQFF; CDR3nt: TGTGCCACCAGCAGTAGCGGGGGGCTCCACAATGAGCAGTTCTTC